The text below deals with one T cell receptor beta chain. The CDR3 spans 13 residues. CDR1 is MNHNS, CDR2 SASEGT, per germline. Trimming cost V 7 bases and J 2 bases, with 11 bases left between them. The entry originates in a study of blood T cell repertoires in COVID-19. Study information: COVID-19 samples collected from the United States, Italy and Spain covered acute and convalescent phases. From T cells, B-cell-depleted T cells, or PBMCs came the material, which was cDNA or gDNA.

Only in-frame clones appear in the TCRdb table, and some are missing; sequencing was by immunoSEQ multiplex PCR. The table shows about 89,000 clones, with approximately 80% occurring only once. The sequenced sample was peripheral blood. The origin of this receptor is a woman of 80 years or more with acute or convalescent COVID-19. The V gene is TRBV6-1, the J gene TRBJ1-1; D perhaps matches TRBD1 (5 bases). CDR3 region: CASKGALNTEAFF. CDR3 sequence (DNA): TGTGCCAGCAAAGGGGCGTTAAACACTGAAGCTTTCTTT.